This paragraph reports one TCR beta chain. The antigen remains unidentified. This sample was taken from a study of T cells in localized non-small cell lung cancer. Clones were read by immunoSEQ multiplex PCR, and TCRdb kept only the in-frame ones, dropping some. This repertoire shows tens of thousands of clones, approximately 88% found once; its top ten account for about 7%. The CDR3 length is 16 residues. The study's findings and limits: It was uninvolved adjacent lung that showed the highest T cell clonality, exceeding tumor. Heterogeneity stays possible, as sequencing covered only one tumor region. Higher adjacent-lung clonality was associated with shorter survival. When the top 100 tumor clones were examined, a median approximately 57 of them also appeared in the adjacent lung, which was paired and uninvolved.

This chain joins TRBV21-1 and TRBJ1-2. TRBV21-1 is an annotated pseudogene. The source is a woman aged 40 to 75 with stage I lung adenocarcinoma. This specimen was peripheral blood, taken before any cancer treatment. The DNA for the CDR3 is TGTGCCAGCAGCAAAGCTGGGGAGCGGGGGAACTATGGCTACACCTTC. It yields the protein CASSKAGERGNYGYTF.